The 20 T cell receptor beta chains below come from one sample, sequenced in a study of T cells in women clearing cervical HPV infection (dated by TCRdb to 2016 to 2019). Library generation was performed with the immunoSEQ multiplex PCR assay. TCRdb carries this immuneACCESS record with in-frame sequences only. Its versions omit some clonotypes, under half of them owing to an unresolved V gene in the studies checked, with the rest unexplained. This sample's listing comprises roughly 37,000 clones. The leading ten clones occupy approximately 6% of the sample. Material for sequencing was blood buffy coat. All receptors derive from a woman aged 18 to 75 with a cervical HPV16 infection that either progressed to CIN3+ or cleared (not recorded which).

Of note for this clone: The read is 3 residues too short to cover the CDR3 end, so that end is filled in from the germline J gene. The genes are TRBV7-2 and TRBJ2-2; the D gene is possibly TRBD1 (5 bases). The length of the CDR3 is 14 residues. CDR1 is SGHTA, CDR2 FQGNSA, per germline. CDR3: CASSFDGAGSPLFF. The covered CDR3 bases are TGTGCCAGCAGCTTCGACGGAGCAGGGTCACCG.

As regards this clone: The observed sequence ends 3 residues before the CDR3 terminus, with the missing tail filled in from the germline J gene. In the same sample, other DNA sequences code for this CDR3. V is TRBV5-1 and J is TRBJ1-4; 10 bases align to TRBD1. The V gene end was trimmed by 4 bases and the J gene end by 5 bases; junction bases not matched to a gene: 2. CDR1 is SGHRS, CDR2 YFSETQ, per germline. The CDR3 is 14 amino acids. The CDR3 region is CASSLGQGNEKLFF. CDR3 DNA, as far as it was read: TGCGCCAGCAGCCTGGGACAGGGGAATGAAAAA.

Notes on this clone: At one boundary the junction diverges from the germline segment, which might be a read error. The read gets to within 3 residues of the CDR3 end, and the germline J gene fills in the rest. V is TRBV4-2 and J is TRBJ2-2, with D perhaps TRBD1 (5 bases). The CDR3 consists of 14 residues. Germline CDR1 LGHNA, CDR2 YNFKEQ. The CDR3 protein is CASSQAGSAGELFF. The sequenced part of the CDR3 DNA is TGCGCCAGCAGCCAAGCAGGGTCTGCCGGGGAG.

Concerning this clone: The sequence runs out 3 residues before the end of the CDR3; the remainder is reconstructed from the germline J gene. The J gene is TRBJ2-5, the V gene TRBV14; TRBD2 matches at 11 bases. V shed 5 bases, J shed 3 bases, and the junction held 8 bases outside the gene matches. CDR1 and CDR2 from the germline V gene are SGHDN and FVKESK. The CDR3 length is 16 residues. The sequenced part of the CDR3 DNA is TGTGCCAGCAGCACCGGGACTAGCGGTGTTAAAGAGACC. It translates to CASSTGTSGVKET. The complete CDR3 protein is CASSTGTSGVKETQYF.

CDR3 in amino acids: CASTPWMGAGGTDTQYF. CDR3 DNA, as far as it was read: TGTGCCAGCACCCCGTGGATGGGAGCGGGAGGGACAGATACG. This chain links TRBV27 with TRBJ2-3; 10 bases fit TRBD2. The read gets to within 3 residues of the CDR3 end, and the germline J gene fills in the rest. The V segment lost 7 bases and the J segment 3 bases; nucleotides outside the gene matches: 13. From germline, CDR1 is MNHEY and CDR2 SMNVEV (reference sequence). The CDR3 runs 17 residues.

A word on this clone: With the read ending 3 residues before the CDR3 end, the germline J gene is used to fill in that end. The V gene is TRBV19, the J gene TRBJ1-1; D possibly corresponds to TRBD1 (5 bases). CDR1 LNHDA and CDR2 SQIVND come from the germline V gene (reference sequence). CDR3 length: 14 residues. Trimming removed 3 bases from V and 1 base from J, with 9 bases in between. The CDR3 loop reads CASSMGRTNTEAFF. Incomplete CDR3 DNA: TGTGCCAGTAGTATGGGGCGGACGAACACTGAA.

The chain's CDR3 is CASSFGRPGETQYF. Incomplete CDR3 DNA: TGTGCCAGTAGTTTCGGACGGCCGGGGGAGACC. The V and J genes are TRBV19 and TRBJ2-5; tentatively, D is TRBD2 (5 bases). The sequence runs out 3 residues before the end of the CDR3; the remainder is reconstructed from the germline J gene. The CDR3 is 14 residues long. Germline CDR1 and CDR2: LNHDA and SQIVND (reference sequence). V lost 5 bases, J lost 5 bases, and 15 bases lay in between.

Comments on this clone: The missing CDR3 end, 3 residues past where the read stops, is filled in from the germline J gene. V and J are TRBV2 and TRBJ1-1; a possible D gene is TRBD1 (6 bases). Trimming removed 10 bases at V and 4 bases at J, with 10 bases between. CDR3 length equals 11 residues. CDR1 is SNHLY and CDR2 is FYNNEI in the germline V gene. CDR3 region: CAIIRGTEAFF. CDR3 DNA (partial): TGTGCCATCATCAGGGGCACTGAA.

Notes on this clone: The read ends 3 residues early relative to the CDR3; the germline J gene fills the gap. This chain connects TRBV19 to TRBJ2-1; D possibly corresponds to TRBD1 (6 bases). The germline CDR1 and CDR2 sequences are LNHDA and SQIVND (reference sequence). The germline V and J ends were trimmed by 4 bases and 2 bases, with 18 bases remaining between them. The length of the CDR3 is 17 residues. CDR3 bases read: TGTGCCAGTAGTAGCCCCTACAGGGTGGGTACCTACAATGAG. Protein sequence: CASSSPYRVGTYNE. The entire CDR3 protein is CASSSPYRVGTYNEQFF.

CDR3 loop: CASSLGGWNEQYF. The sequenced CDR3 bases are TGTGCCAGCAGCTTAGGGGGCTGGAACGAG. The genes are TRBV7-2 and TRBJ2-7; possible D gene TRBD1, 5 bases. The CDR3 end lies 3 residues beyond the end of the read and is filled in from the germline J gene. Germline lookup yields CDR1 SGHTA and CDR2 FQGNSA. V was clipped by 1 base and J by 5 bases, with 9 bases between them. The CDR3 is 13 residues long.

This clone is identified as medium-sized from frequency. The read terminates 3 residues before the CDR3 end, so the remaining end is supplied by the germline J gene. In the same sample, other DNA sequences code for this CDR3. The rearrangement joins TRBV6-1 to TRBJ1-3; D is unresolved. V was shortened by 4 bases and J by 4 bases, with 17 bases between the two germline ends. Per germline, CDR1 MNHNS and CDR2 SASEGT. The CDR3 is 16 residues long. The DNA read from the CDR3 is TGTGCCAGCAGTGTTAGCCTCGATTCTGAAGGAAACACC. It specifies CASSVSLDSEGNT. The complete CDR3 reads CASSVSLDSEGNTIYF.

Worth noting for this clone: From the germline J gene comes the end of the CDR3, since the read stops 3 residues before it. The chain employs TRBV7-9 and TRBJ1-2; D not certain. The germline CDR1 and CDR2 sequences are SEHNR and FQNEAQ (reference sequence). The CDR3 runs 10 residues. The DNA read from the CDR3 is TGTGCCAGCAGCCCACGCGGA. This gives the protein CASSPRG. The whole CDR3 sequence reads CASSPRGYTF.

As for this clone: The CDR3 is cut off 3 residues early in the read; its end comes from the germline J gene. V and J are TRBV20-1 and TRBJ2-1, with D possibly being TRBD2 (7 bases). CDR3 length equals 15 residues. V lost 0 bases to trimming and J lost 5 bases, with 14 bases between them. Germline V gives CDR1 DFQATT, CDR2 SNEGSKA (reference sequence). The part of the CDR3 DNA that was read is TGCAGTGCTAGAGATATGCGGGGGCTGAACAATGAG. Translated: CSARDMRGLNNE. The whole CDR3 protein reads CSARDMRGLNNEQFF.

In regard to this clone: The CDR3 is cut off 3 residues early in the read; its end comes from the germline J gene. The V call is TRBV19, the J call TRBJ1-2; 7 bases match TRBD1. The germline gives CDR1 LNHDA, CDR2 SQIVND (reference sequence). The CDR3 is 13 amino acids. The CDR3 spells CASSPLGQVGYTF. The part of the CDR3 DNA that was read is TGTGCCAGTAGTCCTCTCGGACAGGTCGGC.

Concerning this clone itself: The sequence runs out 3 residues before the end of the CDR3; the remainder is reconstructed from the germline J gene. The chain recombines TRBV11-2 with TRBJ2-4; the D gene is possibly TRBD2 (6 bases). The CDR3 spans 14 residues. Germline CDR1 and CDR2: SGHAT and FQNNGV. Partial CDR3 DNA: TGTGCCAGCAGCCCCCGACTAGGCGGGGAGACT. Amino acids: CASSPRLGGET. In full, the CDR3 is CASSPRLGGETQYF.

Remarks on this clone: The sequence runs out 3 residues before the end of the CDR3; the remainder is reconstructed from the germline J gene. The rearrangement links TRBV5-1 to TRBJ1-4; a possible D gene is TRBD1 (5 bases). Germline CDR1 is SGHRS and CDR2 is YFSETQ. CDR3 length equals 15 residues. Trimming took 0 bases from V and 3 from J, leaving 9 bases between them. This chain's CDR3 is CASSLDRPPNEKLFF. CDR3 DNA, as far as it was read: TGCGCCAGCAGCTTGGACAGGCCCCCTAATGAAAAA.

Points on this clone: The sequence runs out 3 residues before the end of the CDR3; the remainder is reconstructed from the germline J gene. This rearrangement joins TRBV7-3 to TRBJ2-1; weak D call: TRBD1 (5 bases). Germline-derived CDR1 and CDR2 are SGHTA and FQGTGA. With 5 bases removed from V and 9 bases from J, the gap between germline ends came to 17 bases. This CDR3 has 14 residues. The chain's CDR3 is CASSLGQGWGEQFF. CDR3 bases read: TGTGCCAGCAGCCTGGGGCAGGGCTGGGGTGAG.

Details on this clone: The read ends 3 residues shy of where the CDR3 ends; the end is completed using the germline J gene. This chain links TRBV5-1 with TRBJ2-5; 7 bases map to TRBD2. This CDR3 is built from 14 residues. Looked up from germline, CDR1 is SGHRS and CDR2 is YFSETQ. V shed 5 bases, J shed 0 bases, and the junction held 4 bases outside the gene matches. CDR3 in amino acids: CASRGSGDQETQYF. The covered CDR3 bases are TGCGCCAGCAGGGGGAGCGGGGACCAAGAGACC.

A note on this clone: From the germline J gene comes the end of the CDR3, since the read stops 3 residues before it. The chain is built from TRBV19 and TRBJ1-2, with 8 bases lining up with TRBD1. Germline V gene data show CDR1 as LNHDA and CDR2 as SQIVND (reference sequence). V lost 11 bases and J lost 6; bases outside the gene matches: 11. The CDR3 length is 13 residues. The CDR3 bases that were read are TGTGCCGCCCGGACAGGGAACATGGATGGC. Translation gives CAARTGNMDG. The CDR3, in full, reads CAARTGNMDGYTF.

For this clone: Read coverage stops 3 residues before the CDR3 terminus; the germline J gene supplies the remainder. The gene calls are TRBV2 and TRBJ2-4; TRBD2 agrees at 8 bases. The CDR3 loop spans 13 amino acids. Germline V gene lookup returns CDR1 SNHLY and CDR2 FYNNEI. The junction had 7 bases not matched to a gene; V was cut back by 9 bases and J by 6 bases. The sequenced CDR3 bases are TGTGCCAGTAGTCCAGCGGGGGTAAACATT. It yields the protein CASSPAGVNI. The full-length CDR3 reads as CASSPAGVNIQYF.